Sequencing of this T cell receptor beta chain was carried out in a study of CD8+CD57+ T cells in acquired aplastic anemia. Genomic DNA constituted the template upon which TCR beta VDJ and CDR3 profiling was performed. TCRdb re-called the reads with MiXCR, one entry per CDR3 protein. The sample includes more than 150,000 distinct CDR3 sequences, less than 55% of them seen just once. Many counts were recorded for this clonotype. What it binds is not known. V was trimmed by 2 bases and J by 2 bases, leaving 11 bases between them. This CDR3 has 15 residues. Germline V gene sequence: CDR1 SGHTA, CDR2 FQGNSA. General study results and limits: CD8+ Simpson's diversity showed no significant patient-control difference.

The sequence derives from a human donor in good health. The V gene is TRBV7-2, the J gene TRBJ2-3; a weak D match, TRBD2 (6 bases). The material sequenced was sorted CD4+, CD8+, or CD8+CD57+ T cells (not recorded which) from PBMCs. CDR3: CASSLNSGLTDTQYF. The CDR3 DNA follows: TGTGCCAGCAGCTTAAATAGCGGTCTCACAGATACGCAGTATTTT.